The 22 T cell receptor beta chains below were found in one sample sequenced in a study of blood T cell repertoires in COVID-19. Data came from immunoSEQ multiplex PCR; TCRdb stores just in-frame clones and leaves some out. Among more than 85,000 clones listed, about nine tenths were seen once. The sample consisted of peripheral blood. All receptors derive from a man aged 60 to 75 with acute or convalescent COVID-19.

V and J are TRBV5-1 and TRBJ1-1; no clear D. The germline V and J ends were trimmed by 3 bases and 3 bases, with 12 bases remaining between them. The CDR3 is made up of 14 amino acids. Germline V gives CDR1 SGHRS, CDR2 YFSETQ. Here the CDR3 reads CASSYRPSDTEAFF. Here the CDR3 DNA reads TGCGCCAGCAGCTACAGACCCTCAGACACTGAAGCTTTCTTT.

The V call is TRBV2, the J call TRBJ2-1, with a weak D call TRBD2 (5 bases). The CDR3 spans 12 residues. The germline V gene encodes CDR1 SNHLY and CDR2 FYNNEI. The germline V and J ends were trimmed by 8 bases and 5 bases, with 10 bases remaining between them. CDR3 bases: TGTGCCAGCCTCGAGAGGGACAATGAGCAGTTCTTC. Translating gives CASLERDNEQFF.

The CDR3 DNA follows: TGTGCCAGCAGTTTAGCGGAGGGGATAGAGCAGTTCTTC. Its protein product is CASSLAEGIEQFF. This sequence joins TRBV12-3 or TRBV12-4 and TRBJ2-1, with a possible D match to TRBD2 (6 bases). Between the trimmed V and J ends, which lost 0 bases and 10 bases, there was a span of 10 bases. The CDR3 covers 13 residues.

The V call is TRBV19, the J call TRBJ2-2, with D perhaps matching TRBD1 (6 bases). The CDR3 spans 17 residues. The V gene lost 2 bases and the J gene lost 4 bases, with 17 bases spanning the gap. In germline, CDR1 is LNHDA, CDR2 SQIVND (reference sequence). This CDR3 reads CASSIMWGQRATGELFF. In DNA, the CDR3 is TGTGCCAGTAGTATAATGTGGGGGCAGCGAGCCACCGGGGAGCTGTTTTTT.

The J gene is TRBJ2-7, the V gene TRBV11-2, with TRBD1 identical over 10 bases. This CDR3 spans 15 amino acids. Germline-derived CDR1 and CDR2 are SGHAT and FQNNGV. V lost 0 bases to trimming and J lost 2 bases; unmatched junction nucleotides: 1. As DNA, the CDR3 is TGTGCCAGCAGCTTAGATGGGACAGGGGCCTACGAGCAGTACTTC. Translation gives CASSLDGTGAYEQYF.

The chain carries TRBV7-9 and TRBJ1-1; a possible D gene is TRBD1 (5 bases). This CDR3 has 13 residues. Trimming removed 5 bases from V and 1 base from J, with 8 bases in between. CDR1 SEHNR and CDR2 FQNEAQ come from the germline V gene (reference sequence). The CDR3 here is CASSAGGNTEAFF. CDR3 nucleotides: TGTGCCAGCAGCGCCGGGGGGAACACTGAAGCTTTCTTT.

This clone was detected only once. The chain combines TRBV6-4 with TRBJ2-3; no firm D call. The V end lost 2 bases, the J end lost 8 bases, and 14 bases lay between the germline ends. This CDR3 is built from 14 residues. CDR1 and CDR2 from the germline V gene are MRHNA and SNTAGT. The CDR3 DNA reads TGTGCCAGCAGTGACACCTCCTATTCGGGTACGCAGTATTTT. Translation: CASSDTSYSGTQYF.

This chain uses TRBV28 with TRBJ2-2; D might be TRBD2 (5 bases). Germline V CDR1 and CDR2: MDHEN, SYDVKM. V lost 4 bases and J lost 1, with 7 bases in between. The CDR3 contains 14 residues. The DNA for the CDR3 is TGTGCCAGCAGTTGGAGCGGGAACACCGGGGAGCTGTTTTTT. It codes for CASSWSGNTGELFF. The full variable domain, in which reference TRBV28 and TRBJ2-2 provide the parts outside the CDR3, is DVKVTQSSRYLVKRTGEKVFLECVQDMDHENMFWYRQDPGLGLRLIYFSYDVKMKEKGDIPEGYSVSREKKERFSLILESASTNQTSMYLCASSWSGNTGELFFGEGSRLTVL.

The chain has TRBV12-3 or TRBV12-4 and TRBJ1-2, with TRBD1 matching over 8 bases. The V gene end was trimmed by 6 bases and the J gene end by 7 bases; junction bases not matched to a gene: 7. The CDR3 spans 13 residues. The chain's CDR3 is CASSPRGLAGYTF. The CDR3, as DNA: TGTGCCAGCAGCCCCAGGGGGCTGGCTGGCTACACCTTC.

The chain links TRBV5-4 to TRBJ1-1; TRBD1 aligns across 7 bases. The germline V gene encodes CDR1 SGHNT and CDR2 YYREEE (reference sequence). The CDR3 runs to 15 residues. J was trimmed by 0 bases and V by 0 bases; bases with no gene match: 2. The CDR3 DNA reads TGTGCCAGCAGCTTGGCCGGACAGGTGAACACTGAAGCTTTCTTT. This gives the protein CASSLAGQVNTEAFF.

CDR3 sequence reads: CASSPVAAYGYTF. The CDR3 nucleotides read TGTGCCAGCAGTCCGGTTGCCGCCTATGGCTACACCTTC. This rearrangement joins TRBV12-3 or TRBV12-4 to TRBJ1-2; D gene uncertain. This CDR3 is 13 amino acids long. Trimming pared 5 bases from V and 4 bases from J, leaving 11 bases between.

The chain couples TRBV27 to TRBJ2-7; TRBD1 aligns across 9 bases. The trim removed 5 bases at V and 5 bases at J, leaving 7 bases unmatched. The germline CDR1 and CDR2 sequences are MNHEY and SMNVEV (reference sequence). The CDR3 covers 14 residues. In DNA form, the CDR3 reads TGTGCCAGCAGTCCCTCGGGACAGGGTAACGAGCAGTACTTC. Translating gives CASSPSGQGNEQYF.

The chain employs TRBV19 and TRBJ2-1; 9 positions agree with TRBD2. Germline CDR1 and CDR2: LNHDA and SQIVND (reference sequence). Germline trimming cut 5 bases from V and 1 base from J; bases unmatched to any gene: 9. CDR3 length: 17 residues. CDR3 amino acids: CASSQMASGISYNEQFF. In nucleotides, the CDR3 is TGTGCCAGTAGTCAGATGGCTAGCGGGATATCCTACAATGAGCAGTTCTTC. Full variable domain (rest looked up from reference TRBV19 and TRBJ2-1): DGGITQSPKYLFRKEGQNVTLSCEQNLNHDAMYWYRQDPGQGLRLIYYSQIVNDFQKGDIAEGYSVSREKKESFPLTVTSAQKNPTAFYLCASSQMASGISYNEQFFGPGTRLTVL.

The chain combines TRBV28 with TRBJ1-6, with TRBD1 matching 8 bases. The trim removed 5 bases at V and 4 bases at J, leaving 4 bases unmatched. Per the germline V gene, CDR1 is MDHEN and CDR2 is SYDVKM. The length of the CDR3 is 15 residues. CDR3 bases: TGTGCCAGCAGTACCACAGGGGGTTATAATTCACCCCTCCACTTT. It translates to CASSTTGGYNSPLHF.

This chain links TRBV6-1 with TRBJ2-7, with D perhaps TRBD2 (7 bases). CDR1 MNHNS and CDR2 SASEGT come from the germline V gene. V shed 0 bases and J shed 6 bases, with 15 bases lying between them. The CDR3 length is 15 residues. The CDR3 loop reads CASSEAGGPAGEQYF. DNA of the CDR3: TGTGCCAGCAGTGAAGCGGGGGGGCCGGCAGGCGAGCAGTACTTC.

V gene TRBV6-5 combines with J gene TRBJ1-6; D gene unclear. CDR1 and CDR2 (germline): MNHEY, SVGAGI. The CDR3 covers 15 residues. V lost 6 bases to trimming and J lost 0 bases, with 9 bases between them. The DNA for the CDR3 is TGTGCCAGCAGGAGGGCTAGCTCCTATAATTCACCCCTCCACTTT. Its translation: CASRRASSYNSPLHF.

The chain employs TRBV11-2 and TRBJ2-1; TRBD2 might be the D (5 bases). Per germline, CDR1 SGHAT and CDR2 FQNNGV. The V and J ends lost 3 bases and 0 bases respectively, with 21 bases between them. This CDR3 has 19 residues. CDR3 sequence (DNA): TGTGCCAGCAGCTTCGGAGGTCTCTCGACTTTCATCTCCTACAATGAGCAGTTCTTC. Its protein product is CASSFGGLSTFISYNEQFF. The whole variable domain, filled in from reference TRBV11-2 and TRBJ2-1, reads EAGVAQSPRYKIIEKRQSVAFWCNPISGHATLYWYQQILGQGPKLLIQFQNNGVVDDSQLPKDRFSAERLKGVDSTLKIQPAKLEDSAVYLCASSFGGLSTFISYNEQFFGPGTRLTVL.

The chain uses TRBV11-3 and TRBJ1-1; 11 nucleotides agree with TRBD1. Trimming at V came to 3 bases and at J to 1 base, leaving 1 base not matched to a gene. This CDR3 has 15 amino acids. Germline lookup yields CDR1 SGHNT and CDR2 YENEEA. The CDR3, as DNA: TGTGCCAGCAGCTTCGGGACAGGGGGGAACACTGAAGCTTTCTTT. Its protein product is CASSFGTGGNTEAFF.

The chain carries TRBV9 and TRBJ2-7; TRBD2 matches 11 bases. The ends lost 0 bases at V and 1 base at J; junction bases unmatched: 0. The CDR3 runs to 15 residues. CDR1 is SGDLS and CDR2 is YYNGEE in the germline V gene. For the CDR3, the DNA is TGTGCCAGCAGCGTAGCTAGCGGGAGGTCCTACGAGCAGTACTTC. Encoded protein: CASSVASGRSYEQYF.

In this sample, this clone turned up once. The rearrangement links TRBV30 to TRBJ2-7; 10 bases agree with TRBD1. The length of the CDR3 is 14 residues. V lost 2 bases and J lost 6; bases outside the gene matches: 7. In germline, CDR1 is GTSNPN, CDR2 SVGIG (reference sequence). For the CDR3, the DNA is TGTGCCTGGAGTCGGGACAGGGGTGGGGGCGAGCAGTACTTC. Translation: CAWSRDRGGGEQYF.

V and J are TRBV5-4 and TRBJ1-4; D might be TRBD1 (6 bases). Germline lookup yields CDR1 SGHNT and CDR2 YYREEE (reference sequence). Trimming removed 0 bases at V and 2 bases at J, with 11 bases between. The CDR3 sequence is 16 residues long. CDR3 nucleotide sequence: TGTGCCAGCAGCTTGGACAGGGAAACGACTAATGAAAAACTGTTTTTT. Amino acid sequence: CASSLDRETTNEKLFF.

The DNA for the CDR3 is TGTGCCAGCAGTCCGACAGGGATCAATCAGCCCCAGCATTTT. This sequence encodes CASSPTGINQPQHF. This chain connects TRBV6-5 to TRBJ1-5; 7 bases line up with TRBD1. The CDR3 runs 14 residues. From germline, CDR1 is MNHEY and CDR2 SVGAGI. Unmatched junction bases numbered 4, after V lost 5 bases and J lost 3 bases.